The TCR beta chain described here comes from a study of T-cell memory formation after mild COVID-19. Overall study context: Clustering of TCRs was largely donor specific.

This clonotype was counted a single time. Looked up from germline, CDR1 is SGHAT and CDR2 is FQNNGV. The CDR3 spans 15 residues. Trimming cost V 5 bases and J 6 bases; bases outside gene matches: 12. TCRdb used MiXCR to reprocess the 5' RACE reads, holding one entry per CDR3 protein. Of 250,000 to 300,000 distinct CDR3 sequences in the sample, 15% to 20% were seen once. This TCR derives from a man younger than 35 who had mild COVID-19 (a few samples of this study predate the infection). Cell type and time point are not known. The V and J genes are TRBV11-2 and TRBJ1-1; 7 bases map to TRBD1. The sequenced sample was PBMCs or a T cell subset sorted from them (not recorded which). This CDR3 reads CASSKRQGGYAEAFF. The CDR3 nucleotides read TGTGCCAGCAGCAAGAGACAGGGAGGGTACGCTGAAGCTTTCTTT.